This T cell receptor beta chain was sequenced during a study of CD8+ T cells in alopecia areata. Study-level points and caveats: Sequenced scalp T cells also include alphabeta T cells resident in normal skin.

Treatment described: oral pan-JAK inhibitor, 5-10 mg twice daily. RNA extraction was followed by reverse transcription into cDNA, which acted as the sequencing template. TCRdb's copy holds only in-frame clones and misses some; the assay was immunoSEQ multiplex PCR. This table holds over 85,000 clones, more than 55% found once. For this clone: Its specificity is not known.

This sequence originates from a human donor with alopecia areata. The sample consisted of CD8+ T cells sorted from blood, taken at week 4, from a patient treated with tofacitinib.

CDR3 residues: CASSPGLAGAREQYF. The CDR3 DNA sequence: TGTGCCAGCAGCCCGGGACTAGCGGGAGCGAGGGAGCAGTACTTC. The chain uses TRBV7-3 and TRBJ2-7; 14 bases line up with TRBD2. V shed 5 bases and J 7 bases; nucleotides not matched to a gene: 7. There are 15 residues in the CDR3. In germline, CDR1 is SGHTA, CDR2 FQGTGA. Complete variable domain (other parts from reference TRBV7-3 and TRBJ2-7): GAGVSQTPSNKVTEKGKYVELRCDPISGHTALYWYRQSLGQGPEFLIYFQGTGAADDSGLPNDRFFAVRPEGSVSTLKIQRTERGDSAVYLCASSPGLAGAREQYFGPGTRLTVT.